This is a list of T cell receptor beta chains from one sample in a study of cytomegalovirus exposure and HLA in healthy donors. Some clones are missing from TCRdb's copy, which holds only in-frame ones; the method was immunoSEQ multiplex PCR. This table holds about 260,000 clones, about 90% found once. Sample: PBMCs. These receptors were taken from a woman aged 30 to 39 in good health and CMV-seronegative. The CDR3 runs from the conserved cysteine through the conserved F or W.

TRBV18	TRBJ2-7	CASSPPFRSYEQYF
TRBV29-1	TRBJ2-1	CSVIVAGVGEQFF
TRBV4-3	TRBJ2-7	CATPGQIHYEQYF
TRBV7-2	TRBJ2-7	CASSSVGGSNYEQYF
TRBV5-1	TRBJ2-2	CASRAGNEVTGELFF
TRBV6-5	TRBJ1-1	CASSDFGQGGTEAFF
TRBV5-4	TRBJ1-3	CASSFPGTGNTIYF
TRBV9	TRBJ2-1	CASSPGVASYNEQFF
TRBV7-3	TRBJ2-1	CASSLTGLAGSYNEQFF
TRBV7-9	TRBJ1-4	CASIQDLNGEKLFF
TRBV27	TRBJ2-4	CASSLTGMVNIQYF
TRBV9	TRBJ2-2	CASSPRTGVDTGELFF
TRBV19	TRBJ2-7	CASSTPWGVAGGVEQYF
TRBV29-1	TRBJ2-4	CSVATDRAKNIQYF
TRBV27	TRBJ2-7	CASSLLEGEQYF
TRBV5-6	TRBJ2-2	CASSTAHRANTGELFF
TRBV4-1	TRBJ1-5	CASSQDETYQPQHF
TRBV18	TRBJ2-7	CASSPDLGVPTYEQYF
TRBV5-1	TRBJ2-2	CASSLTVANTGELFF
TRBV5-1	TRBJ1-1	CASSPWTGNTEAFF